Reported below is one TCR beta chain. Its antigen remains unknown. Per germline, CDR1 ENHRY and CDR2 SYGVKD. The CDR3 runs 13 residues. Trimming stripped 8 bases from V and 2 bases from J, with 12 bases between. TCRdb keeps only in-frame clones here, not all; method: immunoSEQ multiplex PCR. The data hold 81,000 or so clones, with around four fifths observed a single time. These data originate in a study of radiotherapy plus CTLA-4 blockade in lung cancer. Overall study: Of the patients, under 20% showed objective responses and roughly 30% attained disease control.

Overall study findings and caveats: Blood saw expansion of tumor-derived TCR clones after radiotherapy plus ipilimumab.

The sample in question was peripheral blood, obtained from a patient treated with radiotherapy plus ipilimumab. The chain carries TRBV10-3 and TRBJ2-5; no reliable D call. The origin of this receptor is a human donor with non-small cell lung cancer that progressed on radiotherapy plus ipilimumab. Here the CDR3 DNA reads TGTGCCATCGCCTATGCGCCACAAGAGACCCAGTACTTC. Protein: CAIAYAPQETQYF.